Given below is one T cell receptor beta chain in context. This clonotype has more than one count but fewer than ten. This clone's antigen is unknown. Within one base of it there is no much larger clone, and no base qualities were kept. The CDR3 covers 14 residues, taking in both the cysteine and the phenylalanine. Here the CDR3 DNA is all that survives: 42 bases in frame from base 1. Taken from the germline V gene (reference sequence), the CDR1 and CDR2 loops are LNHDA and SQIVND. Cut back by 6 bases and 3 bases, the V and J ends lie 11 bases apart. The sample's time point, from its label and the paper: newly diagnosed GD, antithyroid drugs for less than 3 months. For both TCR sequencing and RNA sequencing, RNA was extracted from PBMCs using TRIzol. The diagnosis of Graves' disease followed American Thyroid Association guidelines. Patients for the study were recruited at an endocrinology department in Xi'an, China. Each patient gave approximately 10 milliliters of peripheral blood, collected in an EDTA anticoagulant tube. Ficoll Paque Plus density gradient separation was used to isolate PBMCs, and no further T cell sorting was done. RNA quality was checked with an Agilent 2100 Bioanalyzer and agarose gel, and concentration with a NanoDrop 2000.

Libraries came from multiplex PCR. Reads for this sample came from an Illumina HiSeq 4000. TCR beta libraries were built with iRepertoire HTBI primers and Arm-PCR amplification of CDR3 regions. Before sequencing, the PCR products underwent gel purification. The published analysis was carried out like this. Across samples, fewer than 70 TRBV and 13 to 15 TRBJ segments were identified and used for gene usage analysis of CDR3 amino acid clonotypes. Filtered high-quality paired reads were merged into contigs using COPE and FqMerger. BLAST was used to align contigs to IMGT TRBV, TRBD and TRBJ reference genes, with CDR3 defined following IMGT. Any clonotype with a frequency above 0.1% was classified as a highly expanded clone. Shannon entropy was used to measure repertoire diversity, and the Gini coefficient was used to measure V-J evenness. A clonotype was considered public if more than one individual shared it. TCRdb trimmed public reads at Q25 via fastp, called clones via MiXCR and kept in-frame beta chains. Rows are combined by CDR3 protein, so each entry shows the most common genes and DNA. The V and J calls were determined by TCRdb, not by the authors. The sample contains around 450,000 distinct CDR3 sequences, roughly 16% of them found a single time. Jointly, the top ten make up roughly an eighth of the sample.

The sample belongs to a study of regulatory T cells in long-lasting Graves disease (dated by TCRdb to about 2021). In terms of the full investigation: In the newly diagnosed Graves' disease group, patients had been taking antithyroid drugs for less than 3 months. Patients with persistent Graves' disease were compared with patients with newly diagnosed Graves' disease using TCR sequencing and RNA sequencing of peripheral blood. The study was conducted in China and was registered as a clinical trial. A total of some 35 samples underwent TCR sequencing, from about 13 patients with persistent Graves' disease and around 20 patients with newly diagnosed Graves' disease. Results and caveats for the whole study, not just this receptor: The authors noted that the small sample size was a limitation that may lower accuracy. Patients with persistent disease shared more public clonotypes (around 2,500) than newly diagnosed patients did (approximately 990). The study examined only peripheral blood because the primary lesion, thyroid tissue, could not be accessed. Persistent Graves' disease patients showed lower TCR Shannon entropy and fewer highly expanded clones than newly diagnosed patients, suggesting clonal expansion. Only the TCR beta chain was sequenced and analyzed. Persistent disease showed preferential use of TRBV28, TRBJ1-2 and TRBJ2-5, whereas newly diagnosed disease favored TRBV20-1 and TRBJ2-1.

These data were likewise used in another study, on T cells in Graves' hyperthyroidism and ophthalmopathy. As described in the second report: Graves' hyperthyroidism was defined as stable when no progression to ophthalmopathy occurred over 18 months of follow-up. Hyperthyroidism patients were newly diagnosed, had a disease duration of under 2 months, and were aged 18 to 65 years. Any patient with an uncontrolled infection, another autoimmune disease, pregnancy or lactation was excluded. Diagnoses were established on the basis of clinical symptoms, serum thyroxine and TRAb, thyroid ultrasound, and orbital computed tomography. The TCR CDR3 was subjected to a first round of RT-PCR using the HTBI primer set and the Qiagen OneStep RT-PCR kit. Most expanded thyroid clonotypes (frequency above 0.001) were also detected in blood, a finding suggesting that blood repertoires may reflect thyroid immune responses. Ophthalmopathy was separated from stable hyperthyroidism by a 13 V-J signature model, with 87.88% sensitivity and 81% to 82% specificity obtained in cross-validation and 80%/75% obtained in testing. In validation, the model predicted progression to ophthalmopathy with approximately 71% sensitivity and approximately 78% specificity, a median of approximately 6.5 months before onset. To identify distinguishing TCR V-J signatures, a discovery cohort of some 99 patients was used, comprising 43 with Graves' ophthalmopathy and 57 with stable Graves' hyperthyroidism. Prospective prediction of ophthalmopathy was tested in an independent validation cohort consisting of under 20 hyperthyroidism patients and over 15 patients who later progressed to ophthalmopathy. For training and testing, the 110 or so patients in the discovery cohort were randomly divided in a 7:3 ratio. In addition, the study compared T-cell repertoires in thyroid tissue and in blood from 6 or 7 Graves' hyperthyroidism patients. Once sampling was done, hyperthyroidism patients were given methimazole at a starting dose of 30 mg daily, whereas ophthalmopathy patients were given high-dose intravenous methylprednisolone. Libraries were constructed in a second round of multiplex PCR, after which size selection and purification were carried out. The libraries were sequenced on an Illumina HiSeq2000 using paired-end 100 bp reads. SOAPnuke was used to process the raw data, throwing out any read that contained adapters or uncalled bases, had a mean Phred below 15, or lacked an exact constant-primer or identifier match. COPE v1.2.5 was used to merge the high-quality paired reads, and each unique nucleotide sequence was defined as a clonotype. MiTCR v1.1 was used to align clonotypes to the IMGT TRBV, TRBD and TRBJ reference segments. The analysis included only V-J combinations with a frequency above 0.0001, which together covered about 99% of the repertoires. The TCS score was defined as F50 (clonal expansion) divided by E x V (chaos), with BLOSUM62-based TCRdist calculated between CDR3 peptides within each V-J. Welch's t-statistics and random forest reduced roughly 540 V-J features to roughly 13, which were used in a naive Bayes classifier (R e1071). Sample size was not statistically predetermined, and investigators were not blinded to group allocation. The paper describes TCR Vbeta CDR3 sequencing of some 130 peripheral blood samples, made up of some 42 ophthalmopathy patients, some 76 hyperthyroidism patients and some 17 progressor patients.

This TCR was recovered from a man aged 40-49 years with Graves disease. Donor details come from another sample of the same person, matched by shared clones. This specimen was peripheral blood mononuclear cells (PBMCs), taken at new diagnosis, from a patient treated with antithyroid drugs. The chain couples TRBV19 to TRBJ2-2, and possibly TRBD2, on 5 matching bases. The sequenced DNA: TGTGCCAGTAGGGGCGAGGGTTACACCGGGGAGCTGTTTTTT. The translation is CASRGEGYTGELFF.